What follows are 9 T cell receptor beta chains derived from one specimen sequenced in a study of blood T cell repertoires in COVID-19. Libraries were prepared by immunoSEQ multiplex PCR; TCRdb keeps only in-frame clonotypes and omits some of them. The table has approximately 220,000 clones, about four fifths seen once. Source material: peripheral blood. The receptors shown here come from a woman aged 50 to 65 with acute or convalescent COVID-19.

This rearrangement joins TRBV6-5 to TRBJ2-2; 7 nucleotides align to TRBD1. Germline V lookup: CDR1 MNHEY, CDR2 SVGAGI. The ends lost 4 bases at V and 5 bases at J; junction bases unmatched: 4. The CDR3 consists of 14 residues. CDR3 bases: TGTGCCAGCAGTTTCGAGACAGGGACCGGGGAGCTGTTTTTT. Its translation is CASSFETGTGELFF.

This clone was found a few times. The V call is TRBV7-3, the J call TRBJ2-2, with 10 bases that match TRBD1. The CDR3 extends over 14 amino acids. Germline CDR1 SGHTA, CDR2 FQGTGA. Trimming removed 5 bases from V and 7 bases from J; junction bases left unmatched: 4. In DNA, the CDR3 is TGTGCCAGCAGCCTAGGACAGGGGGTCGGGGAGCTGTTTTTT. Its translation: CASSLGQGVGELFF. Full variable domain (remainder filled in from reference TRBV7-3 and TRBJ2-2): GAGVSQTPSNKVTEKGKYVELRCDPISGHTALYWYRQSLGQGPEFLIYFQGTGAADDSGLPNDRFFAVRPEGSVSTLKIQRTERGDSAVYLCASSLGQGVGELFFGEGSRLTVL.

V and J are TRBV5-4 and TRBJ2-7; 9 bases map to TRBD2. V shed 4 bases and J 0 bases; nucleotides not matched to a gene: 5. This CDR3 region has 15 residues. Germline CDR1 SGHNT, CDR2 YYREEE (reference sequence). CDR3 sequence: CASSLSGRSSYEQYF. The CDR3 coding sequence is TGTGCCAGCAGCCTAAGCGGGAGGAGCTCCTACGAGCAGTACTTC.

The chain combines TRBV3-1 (or the pseudogene TRBV3-2) with TRBJ2-2, with 7 bases fitting TRBD1. Germline trimming cut 4 bases from V and 2 bases from J; bases unmatched to any gene: 10. Germline V gene sequence: CDR1 LGHDT, CDR2 YNNKEL (reference sequence). The CDR3 totals 17 residues. The CDR3 DNA is TGTGCCAGCAGCCGCGACCGGGACAGAGAAAACACCGGGGAGCTGTTTTTT. This translates into CASSRDRDRENTGELFF.

CDR3 sequence: CASRSSGSSYNEQFF. CDR3 sequence (DNA): TGTGCCAGCAGGTCGAGCGGGAGCTCCTACAATGAGCAGTTCTTC. The chain recombines TRBV6-5 with TRBJ2-1; 8 nucleotides match TRBD2. The ends lost 6 bases at V and 0 bases at J; junction bases unmatched: 4. The CDR3 loop spans 15 amino acids. Germline loops: CDR1 MNHEY, CDR2 SVGAGI.

The chain combines TRBV6-5 with TRBJ2-1; 8 bases are a match to TRBD1. V shed 6 bases, J shed 8 bases, and the junction held 12 bases outside the gene matches. Germline assignment: CDR1 MNHEY and CDR2 SVGAGI. CDR3 size: 15 residues. CDR3 in amino acids: CASSHRDRTRYEQFF. CDR3 DNA sequence: TGTGCCAGCAGCCACCGGGACAGGACTCGGTATGAGCAGTTCTTC.

The chain recombines TRBV2 with TRBJ1-1; TRBD1 is a possible D gene (5 bases). This CDR3 has 16 amino acids. Trimming took 6 bases from V and 3 from J, leaving 20 bases between them. Looked up from germline, CDR1 is SNHLY and CDR2 is FYNNEI. The CDR3 loop is CASRIRLRGYYTEAFF. The DNA for the CDR3 is TGTGCCAGCAGGATACGCTTGCGGGGGTATTACACTGAAGCTTTCTTT.

The chain combines TRBV10-3 with TRBJ2-3; D is perhaps TRBD2 (6 bases). The CDR3 covers 13 residues. With 8 bases removed from V and 6 bases from J, the gap between germline ends came to 15 bases. Germline lookup yields CDR1 ENHRY and CDR2 SYGVKD. DNA for the CDR3: TGTGCCATCTCGGGGGACCCAATGGATACGCAGTATTTT. This encodes CAISGDPMDTQYF.

CDR3 loop: CASSLAGGYSMQETQYF. The CDR3 bases are TGTGCCAGCAGTTTGGCAGGGGGGTATTCTATGCAAGAGACCCAGTACTTC. The chain couples TRBV27 to TRBJ2-5; a weak D match, TRBD1 (7 bases). Trimming cost V 3 bases and J 2 bases, with 19 bases left between them. The CDR3 covers 17 residues. Germline CDR1 reads MNHEY; CDR2 reads SMNVEV (reference sequence).